This TCR beta chain appears in the sequencing data of a study of response to subunit inactivated influenza vaccine. General study results and limits: Each seasonal flu vaccination may recruit only limited new T cells, authors suggested.

Using its own MiXCR run on the RT-PCR reads, TCRdb lists one record per CDR3 protein. Of about 780,000 distinct CDR3 sequences listed, 18% are singletons. This CDR3 contains 14 residues. Germline lookup yields CDR1 LGHNA and CDR2 YSLEER. The V segment lost 0 bases and the J segment 9 bases; nucleotides outside the gene matches: 5. This clonotype has more than one count but fewer than ten. Its antigen is unknown. Sequenced material: PBMCs from blood, taken less than 6 days after vaccination. This clonotype was obtained from a man aged 45-60 years who received an inactivated influenza vaccine. The V gene is TRBV4-3, the J gene TRBJ2-1, with 7 bases identical to TRBD1. This chain's CDR3 is CASSQDWTGTEQFF. The CDR3 DNA reads TGCGCCAGCAGCCAAGATTGGACAGGCACTGAGCAGTTCTTC.